This T cell receptor beta chain was observed in a study of technical replicates of blood from a few donors. Looked up from germline, CDR1 is MNHNY and CDR2 is SVGAGI (reference sequence). The CDR3 is 16 amino acids. V gave up 7 bases and J gave up 2 bases; unmatched junction bases: 9. Libraries were prepared by immunoSEQ multiplex PCR; TCRdb keeps only in-frame clonotypes and omits some of them. The table has 55,000 to 65,000 clones, around 93% seen once. The clonotype was recovered from a human donor in good health. Some clones in this sample may be carry-over from other donors' samples. The chain combines TRBV6-6 with TRBJ2-1; 9 nucleotides align to TRBD2. Sequencing was done on a sample of PBMCs. For the CDR3, the DNA is TGTGCCAGCACCGTCTGGGCTAGCGGGGCCTACAATGAGCAGTTCTTC. Translation gives CASTVWASGAYNEQFF.